Following are 27 T cell receptor beta chains from one sample sequenced in a study of Ad26.COV2.S vaccination and SARS-CoV-2 variants. Treatment meaning: roughly 18 received Ad26.COV2.S at low or high dose, single or two shots; 5 received placebo; per-sample allocation not given. Each sample was drawn 63 days after the first injection (of vaccine or placebo). Libraries were prepared by immunoSEQ multiplex PCR; TCRdb keeps only in-frame clonotypes and omits some of them. The sample has more than 300,000 clones; more than 70% are singletons. The sequences come from peripheral blood, collected in a trial of Ad26.COV2.S vaccine versus placebo. Receptors originate from a person between 18 and 65 years old who received the Ad26.COV2.S COVID-19 vaccine or a placebo.

There are a few counts of this clone. The rearrangement joins TRBV6-6 to TRBJ2-2, with TRBD1 matching over 8 bases. The CDR3 runs 18 residues. The V gene end was trimmed by 5 bases and the J gene end by 1 base; junction bases not matched to a gene: 12. Germline loops: CDR1 MNHNY, CDR2 SVGAGI (reference sequence). The CDR3 nucleotides read TGTGCCAGCAGTCCGGACAGGGCTCCTCTTGAGAACACCGGGGAGCTGTTTTTT. Protein product: CASSPDRAPLENTGELFF.

The rearrangement links TRBV10-1 to TRBJ1-1; 10 bases match TRBD1. CDR3 size: 21 residues. Germline assignment: CDR1 WNHNN and CDR2 SYGVQD (reference sequence). J gave up 0 bases and V 6 bases, and 22 bases lay outside the gene matches. The chain's CDR3 is CASSGDRGSELHSHMNTEAFF. For the CDR3, the DNA is TGCGCCAGCAGCGGGGACAGGGGATCAGAACTACACTCCCACATGAACACTGAAGCTTTCTTT.

V is TRBV6-2 or TRBV6-3 and J is TRBJ2-1; D possibly corresponds to TRBD2 (5 bases). This CDR3 comprises 17 residues. Germline CDR1 MNHEY, CDR2 SVGEGT. The V gene lost 2 bases and the J gene lost 7 bases, with 21 bases spanning the gap. Here the CDR3 reads CASSYQENRGFRNEQFF. The CDR3 coding sequence is TGTGCCAGCAGTTACCAAGAGAACCGGGGTTTTAGGAATGAGCAGTTCTTC.

As to this clone: Other DNA sequences from this sample encode an identical CDR3 as well. This rearrangement joins TRBV12-5 to TRBJ1-1; D not resolved. V was shortened by 1 base and J by 0 bases, with 3 bases between the two germline ends. This CDR3 has 13 residues. In germline, CDR1 is LGHNT, CDR2 FRNRAP. This chain's CDR3 is CASGLGLNTEAFF. CDR3 sequence (DNA): TGTGCTAGTGGTTTGGGCTTGAACACTGAAGCTTTCTTT.

The chain joins TRBV2 to TRBJ2-5, with no clear D. The V and J ends lost 4 bases and 5 bases respectively, with 5 bases between them. The CDR3 contains 11 residues. Germline V gene data show CDR1 as SNHLY and CDR2 as FYNNEI. CDR3 sequence reads: CASSVKETQYF. Here the CDR3 DNA reads TGTGCCAGCAGTGTAAAGGAGACCCAGTACTTC.

This chain uses TRBV30 with TRBJ1-2; 9 positions agree with TRBD1. J was trimmed by 4 bases and V by 4 bases; bases with no gene match: 16. The CDR3 length is 17 residues. The V gene's germline CDR1 is GTSNPN and CDR2 SVGIG (reference sequence). CDR3: CAWKLGVRDRDLYGYTF. The DNA of the CDR3 is TGTGCCTGGAAGTTGGGCGTCCGGGACAGGGACCTCTATGGCTACACCTTC. Filled out from reference TRBV30 and TRBJ1-2, the complete variable domain reads SQTIHQWPATLVQPVGSPLSLECTVEGTSNPNLYWYRQAAGRGLQLLFYSVGIGQISSEVPQNLSASRPQDRQFILSSKKLLLSDSGFYLCAWKLGVRDRDLYGYTFGSGTRLTVV.

There are a few counts of this clone. CDR3 bases: TGTGCCAGCAGGAGACGGGGGGACCCCTACGAGCAGTACTTC. Amino acid sequence: CASRRRGDPYEQYF. The chain joins TRBV7-8 to TRBJ2-7; 7 bases map to TRBD2. The length of the CDR3 is 14 residues. After removal of 6 bases from V and 2 bases from J, the junction contained 7 bases not matched to a gene. The V gene's germline CDR1 is SGHVS and CDR2 FQNEAQ.

The gene calls are TRBV3-1 (or the pseudogene TRBV3-2) and TRBJ1-3; maybe TRBD1 (5 bases). This CDR3 has 16 residues. Deletions cut 1 base from V and 2 bases from J, with 12 bases between. Germline V gives CDR1 LGHDT, CDR2 YNNKEL (reference sequence). The CDR3 bases are TGTGCCAGCAGCCAAGTCTCGGCAGGGACTGGAAACACCATATATTTT. This codes for CASSQVSAGTGNTIYF.

This chain uses TRBV29-1 with TRBJ1-6; tentative D call: TRBD1 (6 bases). The V end lost 6 bases, the J end lost 6 bases, and 18 bases lay between the germline ends. Per the germline V gene, CDR1 is SQVTM and CDR2 is ANQGSEA. The length of the CDR3 is 15 residues. The CDR3 nucleotides are TGCAGCGTCGCGGTGGGGGGCAGGGGTAATTCACCCCTCCACTTT. Its translation: CSVAVGGRGNSPLHF.

This clone was observed a handful of times. The same CDR3 is also encoded by other DNA sequences in this sample. The V and J genes are TRBV2 and TRBJ1-1, with D possibly matching TRBD1 (5 bases). The CDR3 runs 13 residues. V was trimmed by 5 bases and J by 1 base, leaving 8 bases between them. The germline V gene has CDR1 SNHLY and CDR2 FYNNEI. CDR3 DNA sequence: TGTGCCAGCAGTCAGGGAGAGAACACTGAAGCTTTCTTT. It is translated as CASSQGENTEAFF.

V and J are TRBV6-5 and TRBJ2-7; 7 bases agree with TRBD1. Per the germline V gene, CDR1 is MNHEY and CDR2 is SVGAGI. The ends lost 6 bases at V and 2 bases at J; junction bases unmatched: 4. The length of the CDR3 is 13 residues. The CDR3 sequence: CASSGTATYEQYF. DNA for the CDR3: TGTGCCAGCAGCGGGACAGCAACCTACGAGCAGTACTTC.

This chain uses TRBV5-1 with TRBJ2-3; D might be TRBD2 (6 bases). The germline gives CDR1 SGHRS, CDR2 YFSETQ. CDR3 length: 14 amino acids. With 4 bases removed from V and 2 bases from J, the gap between germline ends came to 11 bases. For the CDR3, the DNA is TGCGCCAGCAGCGGGGGGAGGCTCACAGATACGCAGTATTTT. It encodes CASSGGRLTDTQYF.

The chain joins TRBV6-5 to TRBJ2-7; 12 bases agree with TRBD2. V trimming: 4 bases; J trimming: 2 bases; junction bases outside the gene matches: 6. This CDR3 has 16 amino acids. From germline, CDR1 is MNHEY and CDR2 SVGAGI. In DNA form, the CDR3 reads TGTGCCAGCAGTTCCACCGGGACTAGCGGGCCCTACGAGCAGTACTTC. Translation: CASSSTGTSGPYEQYF.

CDR3 DNA: TGTGCCAGCAGCCGGACAGGGGGCTCCGGGGCCAACGTCCTGACTTTC. This translates into CASSRTGGSGANVLTF. The V call is TRBV9, the J call TRBJ2-6; TRBD1 matches at 11 bases. The germline CDR1 and CDR2 sequences are SGDLS and YYNGEE. The CDR3 sequence is 16 residues long. Trimming took 4 bases from V and 4 from J; bases not matched to a gene: 4. Full variable domain (rest looked up from reference TRBV9 and TRBJ2-6): DSGVTQTPKHLITATGQRVTLRCSPRSGDLSVYWYQQSLDQGLQFLIQYYNGEERAKGNILERFSAQQFPDLHSELNLSSLELGDSALYFCASSRTGGSGANVLTFGAGSRLTVL.

The rearrangement links TRBV18 to TRBJ1-1, with no clear D. V was shortened by 2 bases and J by 2 bases, with 6 bases between the two germline ends. This CDR3 has 13 residues. Germline-derived CDR1 and CDR2 are KGHSH and LQKENI. Written as DNA, the CDR3 is TGTGCCAGCTCACCAGGGTTTAACACTGAAGCTTTCTTT. Protein sequence: CASSPGFNTEAFF.

This chain joins TRBV6-5 and TRBJ2-2, with TRBD1 identical over 8 bases. The ends lost 6 bases at V and 5 bases at J; junction bases unmatched: 8. This CDR3 is built from 15 residues. Germline CDR1 is MNHEY and CDR2 is SVGAGI. CDR3 protein: CASSPGQGRTGELFF. DNA of the CDR3: TGTGCCAGCAGCCCCGGACAGGGAAGGACCGGGGAGCTGTTTTTT.

The chain links TRBV6-5 to TRBJ2-5, with 7 positions matching TRBD2. The CDR3 covers 13 residues. V shed 6 bases and J 6 bases; nucleotides not matched to a gene: 7. Germline V gives CDR1 MNHEY, CDR2 SVGAGI. The CDR3 sequence: CASRRTSGQTQYF. The CDR3 DNA is TGTGCCAGCAGGAGGACTAGTGGGCAGACCCAGTACTTC.

J is TRBJ1-2 and V is TRBV4-3, with 9 bases matching TRBD1. Germline values: CDR1 LGHNA, CDR2 YSLEER. The CDR3 runs 13 residues. The junction had 6 bases not matched to a gene; V was cut back by 3 bases and J by 10 bases. The CDR3 sequence: CASSQPGQGSYTF. CDR3 bases: TGCGCCAGCAGCCAGCCGGGACAGGGCTCCTACACCTTC.

The chain has TRBV11-2 and TRBJ2-2, with D possibly TRBD1 on 6 matching bases. V was pared by 0 bases and J by 5 bases, with 10 bases between. Looked up from germline, CDR1 is SGHAT and CDR2 is FQNNGV. The CDR3 consists of 15 residues. CDR3 region: CASSLELGATGELFF. The DNA of the CDR3 is TGTGCCAGCAGCTTAGAACTGGGGGCTACCGGGGAGCTGTTTTTT.

This chain joins TRBV7-2 and TRBJ1-1, with 8 bases matching TRBD1. Losses at the gene ends were 4 bases for V and 5 bases for J; bases not matched to a gene: 6. CDR1 is SGHTA, CDR2 FQGNSA, per germline. The length of the CDR3 is 14 residues. The CDR3 DNA is TGTGCCAGCAGCTCGGACAGGGTACTGACTGAAGCTTTCTTT. This sequence encodes CASSSDRVLTEAFF.

This sequence joins TRBV19 and TRBJ2-2; 7 bases line up with TRBD2. CDR1 LNHDA and CDR2 SQIVND come from the germline V gene (reference sequence). This CDR3 comprises 15 residues. After removal of 5 bases from V and 4 bases from J, the junction contained 7 bases not matched to a gene. The DNA of the CDR3 is TGTGCCAGTAGTTGGGGAGGGGCGATCACCGGGGAGCTGTTTTTT. Its protein product is CASSWGGAITGELFF.

The chain has TRBV30 and TRBJ1-1; no clear D. The CDR3 spans 13 residues. Germline V gene lookup returns CDR1 GTSNPN and CDR2 SVGIG (reference sequence). Trimming cost V 5 bases and J 2 bases, with 12 bases left between them. The CDR3 protein is CAWASGLNTEAFF. The CDR3 coding sequence is TGTGCCTGGGCTTCGGGCCTCAACACTGAAGCTTTCTTT.

The V and J genes are TRBV11-2 and TRBJ1-1; TRBD1 matches 7 bases. CDR1 is SGHAT, CDR2 FQNNGV, per germline. Losses at the gene ends were 5 bases for V and 4 bases for J; bases not matched to a gene: 7. This CDR3 has 14 residues. CDR3 coding DNA: TGTGCCAGCAGCGCGACAGGGATTGGCACTGAAGCTTTCTTT. Its protein is CASSATGIGTEAFF.

As concerns this clone: This CDR3 is also generated by other DNA sequences in the sample. This rearrangement joins TRBV30 to TRBJ2-7; D not resolved. This CDR3 comprises 11 residues. Per germline, CDR1 GTSNPN and CDR2 SVGIG (reference sequence). Trimming removed 0 bases at V and 4 bases at J, with 4 bases between. This CDR3 is CAWSVGYEQYF. In nucleotides, the CDR3 is TGTGCCTGGAGTGTGGGTTACGAGCAGTACTTC.

This chain joins TRBV7-8 and TRBJ1-1, with TRBD1 identical over 11 bases. The length of the CDR3 is 15 residues. CDR1 is SGHVS, CDR2 FQNEAQ, per germline. The junction had 5 bases not matched to a gene; V was cut back by 4 bases and J by 4 bases. The CDR3, as DNA: TGTGCCAGCAGCTCCTGGGACAGGGGGGGCACTGAAGCTTTCTTT. Encoded protein: CASSSWDRGGTEAFF. The whole variable domain, remainder taken from reference TRBV7-8 and TRBJ1-1, is GAGVSQSPRYKVAKRGQDVALRCDPISGHVSLFWYQQALGQGPEFLTYFQNEAQLDKSGLPSDRFFAERPEGSVSTLKIQRTQQEDSAVYLCASSSWDRGGTEAFFGQGTRLTVV.

The chain employs TRBV15 and TRBJ1-4; possibly TRBD1 for D (6 bases). Trimming cost V 0 bases and J 8 bases, with 25 bases left between them. Looked up from germline, CDR1 is LNHNV and CDR2 is YYDKDF (reference sequence). The CDR3 has 19 amino acids. The CDR3, as DNA: TGTGCCACCAGCAGAGAACCCTATCCATACAGGGCTGGGGACGAAAAACTGTTTTTT. Its protein product is CATSREPYPYRAGDEKLFF.

The CDR3 region is CAWSNSRDSPLHF. In DNA form, the CDR3 reads TGTGCCTGGAGTAATTCCAGAGATTCACCCCTCCACTTT. This chain connects TRBV30 to TRBJ1-6; no firm D call. This CDR3 spans 13 amino acids. Per germline, CDR1 GTSNPN and CDR2 SVGIG (reference sequence). V lost 2 bases and J 8 bases, leaving 10 bases between the germline ends. The full variable domain, in which reference TRBV30 and TRBJ1-6 provide the parts outside the CDR3, is SQTIHQWPATLVQPVGSPLSLECTVEGTSNPNLYWYRQAAGRGLQLLFYSVGIGQISSEVPQNLSASRPQDRQFILSSKKLLLSDSGFYLCAWSNSRDSPLHFGNGTRLTVT.